This T cell receptor beta chain was obtained from a study of radiotherapy plus CTLA-4 blockade in lung cancer. The CDR3 has 19 amino acids. Germline CDR1 MNHNS, CDR2 SASEGT. Trimming at V came to 1 base and at J to 4 bases, leaving 10 bases not matched to a gene. The table came from immunoSEQ multiplex PCR; TCRdb's copy has only in-frame clones and leaves some out. The sample lists nearly 110,000 clones, roughly 84% occurring once. The sample was peripheral blood, taken from a patient treated with radiotherapy plus ipilimumab. V and J are TRBV6-1 and TRBJ2-4, with 13 bases fitting TRBD2. The clonotype was recovered from a human donor with non-small cell lung cancer that progressed on radiotherapy plus ipilimumab. Some clones in this sample may be carry-over from other donors' samples. CDR3 bases: TGTGCCAGCAGTGAAGTTAGCCCCGGGACTAGCGGGGTTAAAAACATTCAGTACTTC. Translated, it gives CASSEVSPGTSGVKNIQYF.